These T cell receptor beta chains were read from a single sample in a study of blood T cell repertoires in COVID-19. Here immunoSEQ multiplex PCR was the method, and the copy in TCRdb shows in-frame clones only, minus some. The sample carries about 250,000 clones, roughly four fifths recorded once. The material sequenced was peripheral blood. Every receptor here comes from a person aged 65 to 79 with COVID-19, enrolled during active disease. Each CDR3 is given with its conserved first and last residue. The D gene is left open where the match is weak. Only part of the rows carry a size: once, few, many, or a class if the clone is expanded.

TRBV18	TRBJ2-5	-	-	TGTGCCAGCTCACCAGCGACCTCCCGGAGGGAGACCCAGTACTTC	CASSPATSRRETQYF
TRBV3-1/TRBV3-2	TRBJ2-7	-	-	TGTGCCAGCAGCCAGAGCCCCAGGGGTCCTTACGAGCAGTACTTC	CASSQSPRGPYEQYF
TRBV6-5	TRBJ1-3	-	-	TGTGCCAGCAGTTCAGGGTCTGGAAACACCATATATTTT	CASSSGSGNTIYF
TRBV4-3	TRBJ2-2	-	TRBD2	TGCGCCAGCAGCCAGACAACTAGCGGGGATTACACCGGTGAGCTGTTTTTT	CASSQTTSGDYTGELFF
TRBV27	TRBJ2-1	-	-	TGTGCCAGCAGTTCCATAGTCAATGAGCAGTTCTTC	CASSSIVNEQFF
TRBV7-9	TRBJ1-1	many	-	TGTGCCAGCATCTTAATTAGGAACACTGAAGCTTTCTTT	CASILIRNTEAFF
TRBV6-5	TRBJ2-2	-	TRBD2	TGTGCCAGCAGTAATAGCGGGGGAACCGGGGAGCTGTTTTTT	CASSNSGGTGELFF
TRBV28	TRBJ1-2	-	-	TGTGCCAGCAGTTCCTTACACGGGGGGTTCTATGGCTACACCTTC	CASSSLHGGFYGYTF
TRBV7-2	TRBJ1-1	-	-	TGTGCCAGCAGCCTCCGGGGGGGGGTGACTGAAGCTTTCTTT	CASSLRGGVTEAFF
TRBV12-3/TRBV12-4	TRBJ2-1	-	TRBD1	TGTGCCAGCAGTGCAACAGGGGTTGAGCAGTTCTTC	CASSATGVEQFF
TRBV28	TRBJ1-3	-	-	TGTGCCAGCAGCTCTCCTGGAAACACCATATATTTT	CASSSPGNTIYF
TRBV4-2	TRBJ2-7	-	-	TGTGCCAGCAGCCAAGAGTCTTACGAGCAGTACTTC	CASSQESYEQYF
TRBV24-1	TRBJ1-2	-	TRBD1	TGTGCCACCAGTGATTCCATCCGGGACAGGGCCTATGGCTACACCTTC	CATSDSIRDRAYGYTF